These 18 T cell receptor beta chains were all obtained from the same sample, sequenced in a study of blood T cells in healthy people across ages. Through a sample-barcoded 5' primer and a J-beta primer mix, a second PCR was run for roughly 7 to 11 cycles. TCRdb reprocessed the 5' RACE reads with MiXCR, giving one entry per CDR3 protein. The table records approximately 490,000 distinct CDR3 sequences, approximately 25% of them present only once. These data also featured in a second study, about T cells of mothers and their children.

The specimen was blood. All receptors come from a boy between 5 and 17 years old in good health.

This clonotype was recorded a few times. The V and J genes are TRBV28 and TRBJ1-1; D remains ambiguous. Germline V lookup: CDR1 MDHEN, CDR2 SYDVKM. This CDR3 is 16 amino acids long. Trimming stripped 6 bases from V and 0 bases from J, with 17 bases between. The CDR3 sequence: CASRNELGRLNTEAFF. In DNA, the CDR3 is TGTGCCAGCAGGAACGAGTTAGGGAGGTTGAACACTGAAGCTTTCTTT.

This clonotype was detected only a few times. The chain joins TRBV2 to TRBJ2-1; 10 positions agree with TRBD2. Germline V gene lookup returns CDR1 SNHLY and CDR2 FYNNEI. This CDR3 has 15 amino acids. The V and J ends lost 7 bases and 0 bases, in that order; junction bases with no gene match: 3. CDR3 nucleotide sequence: TGTGCCAGCATAACTAGCGGGGCCTCCTACAATGAGCAGTTCTTC. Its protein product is CASITSGASYNEQFF. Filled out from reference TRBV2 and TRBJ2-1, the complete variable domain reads EPEVTQTPSHQVTQMGQEVILRCVPISNHLYFYWYRQILGQKVEFLVSFYNNEISEKSEIFDDQFSVERPDGSNFTLKIRSTKLEDSAMYFCASITSGASYNEQFFGPGTRLTVL.

In DNA, the CDR3 is TGTGCCAGCAGCCAAGATATGTCAGGGCCCGGGGACGAGCAGTACTTC. It codes for CASSQDMSGPGDEQYF. The J gene is TRBJ2-7, the V gene TRBV3-1; the D gene could be TRBD1 or TRBD2 (5 bases each). V was trimmed by 0 bases and J by 5 bases, leaving 17 bases between them. CDR3 size: 16 residues. Germline loops: CDR1 LGHDT, CDR2 YNNKEL (reference sequence).

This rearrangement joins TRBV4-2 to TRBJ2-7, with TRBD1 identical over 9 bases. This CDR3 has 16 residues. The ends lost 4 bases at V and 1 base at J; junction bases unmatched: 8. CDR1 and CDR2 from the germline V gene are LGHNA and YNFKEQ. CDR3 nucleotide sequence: TGTGCCAGCAGCCCAGGGGGACAGGGAGGTTCCTACGAGCAGTACTTC. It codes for CASSPGGQGGSYEQYF.

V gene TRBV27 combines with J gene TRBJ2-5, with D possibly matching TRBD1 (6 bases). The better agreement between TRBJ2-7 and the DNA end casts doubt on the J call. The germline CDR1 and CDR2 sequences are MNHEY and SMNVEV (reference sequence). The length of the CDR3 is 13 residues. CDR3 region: CASSYRVNYEQYF. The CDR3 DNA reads TGTGCCAGCAGTTACAGGGTTAACTACGAGCAGTACTTC.

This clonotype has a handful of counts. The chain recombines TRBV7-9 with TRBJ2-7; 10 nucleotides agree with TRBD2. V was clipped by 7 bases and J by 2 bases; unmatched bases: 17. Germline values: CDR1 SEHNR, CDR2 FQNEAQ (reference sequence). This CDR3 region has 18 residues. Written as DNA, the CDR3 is TGTGCCAGCATCTACGAGGGGCTAGCGGGAGCGGACCCCTACGAGCAGTACTTC. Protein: CASIYEGLAGADPYEQYF.

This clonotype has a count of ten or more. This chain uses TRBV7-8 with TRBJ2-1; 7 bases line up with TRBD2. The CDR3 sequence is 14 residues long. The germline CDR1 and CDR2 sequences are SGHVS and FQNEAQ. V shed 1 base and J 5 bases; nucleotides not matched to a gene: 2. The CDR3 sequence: CASSLGLADNEQFF. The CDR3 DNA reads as TGTGCCAGCAGCTTAGGGCTAGCGGACAATGAGCAGTTCTTC.

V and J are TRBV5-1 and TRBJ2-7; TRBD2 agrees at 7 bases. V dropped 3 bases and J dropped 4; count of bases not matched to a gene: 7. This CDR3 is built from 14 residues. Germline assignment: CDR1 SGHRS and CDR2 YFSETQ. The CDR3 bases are TGCGCCAGCAGCTCAGCGGGGCTTGGGTACGAGCAGTACTTC. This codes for CASSSAGLGYEQYF.

The CDR3 loop reads CSARDGAGPLETQYF. In DNA form, the CDR3 reads TGCAGTGCTAGAGATGGTGCAGGGCCGTTGGAGACCCAGTACTTC. The chain carries TRBV20-1 and TRBJ2-5; TRBD1 might be the D (5 bases). CDR3 length: 15 amino acids. Germline assignment: CDR1 DFQATT and CDR2 SNEGSKA (reference sequence). Trimming took 0 bases from V and 5 from J, leaving 16 bases between them.

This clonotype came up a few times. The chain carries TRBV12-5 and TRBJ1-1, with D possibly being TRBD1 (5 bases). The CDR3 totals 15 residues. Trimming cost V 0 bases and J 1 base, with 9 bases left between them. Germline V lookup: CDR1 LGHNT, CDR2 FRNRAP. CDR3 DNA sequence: TGTGCTAGTGGTTTGGTACTAGGACAGAACACTGAAGCTTTCTTT. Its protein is CASGLVLGQNTEAFF.

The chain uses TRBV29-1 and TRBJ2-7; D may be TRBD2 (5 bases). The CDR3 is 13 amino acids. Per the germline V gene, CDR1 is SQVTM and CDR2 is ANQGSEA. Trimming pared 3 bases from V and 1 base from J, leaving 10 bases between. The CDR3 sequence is CSVEGRGSYEQYF. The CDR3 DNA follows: TGCAGCGTTGAGGGCCGGGGATCCTACGAGCAGTACTTC.

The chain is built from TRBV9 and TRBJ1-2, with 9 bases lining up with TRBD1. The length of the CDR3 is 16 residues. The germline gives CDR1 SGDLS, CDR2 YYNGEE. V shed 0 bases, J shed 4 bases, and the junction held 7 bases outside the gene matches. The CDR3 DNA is TGTGCCAGCAGCGTAGCTATGGGACAGGGATCCTATGGCTACACCTTC. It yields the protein CASSVAMGQGSYGYTF.

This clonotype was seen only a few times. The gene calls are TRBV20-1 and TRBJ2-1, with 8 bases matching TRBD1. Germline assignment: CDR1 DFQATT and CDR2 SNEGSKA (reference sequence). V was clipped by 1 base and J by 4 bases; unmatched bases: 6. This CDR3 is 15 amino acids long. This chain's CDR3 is CSARALGQGYNEQFF. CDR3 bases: TGCAGTGCTAGAGCCCTCGGACAGGGTTACAATGAGCAGTTCTTC.

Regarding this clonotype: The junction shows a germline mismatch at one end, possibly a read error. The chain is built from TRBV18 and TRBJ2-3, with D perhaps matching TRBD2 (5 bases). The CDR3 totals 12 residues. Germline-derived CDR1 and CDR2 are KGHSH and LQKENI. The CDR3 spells CASSPPGNTQYF. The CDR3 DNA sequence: TGTGCTAGCTCACCACCGGGGAATACGCAGTATTTT.

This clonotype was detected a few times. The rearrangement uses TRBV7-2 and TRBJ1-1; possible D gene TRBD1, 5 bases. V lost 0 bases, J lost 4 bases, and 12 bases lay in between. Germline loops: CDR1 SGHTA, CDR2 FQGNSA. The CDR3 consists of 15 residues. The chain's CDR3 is CASSLARRGSTEAFF. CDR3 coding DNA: TGTGCCAGCAGCTTAGCGCGCCGGGGGAGCACTGAAGCTTTCTTT.

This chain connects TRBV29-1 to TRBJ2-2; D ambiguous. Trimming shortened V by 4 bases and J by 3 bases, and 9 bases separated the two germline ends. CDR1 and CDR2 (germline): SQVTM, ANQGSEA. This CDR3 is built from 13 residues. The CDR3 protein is CSVAEWDTGELFF. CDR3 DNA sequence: TGCAGCGTTGCTGAGTGGGACACCGGGGAGCTGTTTTTT.

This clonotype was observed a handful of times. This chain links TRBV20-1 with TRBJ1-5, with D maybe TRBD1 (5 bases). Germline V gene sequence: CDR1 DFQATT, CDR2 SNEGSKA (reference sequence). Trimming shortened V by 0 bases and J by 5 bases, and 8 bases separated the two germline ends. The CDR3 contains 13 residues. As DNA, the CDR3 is TGCAGTGCTAGAGAGGAAGGGGATCAGCCCCAGCATTTT. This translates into CSAREEGDQPQHF.

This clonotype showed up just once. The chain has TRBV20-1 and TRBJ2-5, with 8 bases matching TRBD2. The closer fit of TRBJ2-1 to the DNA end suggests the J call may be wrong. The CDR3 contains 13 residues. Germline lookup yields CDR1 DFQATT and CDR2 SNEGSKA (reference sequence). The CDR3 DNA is TGCAGTGTTCCGGGGGGGGGTATGGATGAGCAGTTCTTC. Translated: CSVPGGGMDEQFF.